This entry lists 30 T cell receptor beta chains sequenced from one sample in a study of cytomegalovirus exposure and HLA in healthy donors. A multiplex PCR was run with 60 Vbeta primers and 13 Jbeta primers. The data were produced by immunoSEQ multiplex PCR, yet TCRdb's version contains in-frame clones alone and is incomplete. The sample shows some 95,000 clones, 69% of them seen only once. The sample taken for sequencing was PBMCs. The receptors here all came from a female donor in good health and CMV-seronegative.

The chain combines TRBV30 with TRBJ1-1; D is unresolved. Trimming took off 0 bases at V and 1 base at J, with 9 bases between the two ends. Germline loops: CDR1 GTSNPN, CDR2 SVGIG (reference sequence). CDR3 size: 14 residues. The DNA for the CDR3 is TGTGCCTGGAGTGTACCCAGTCAGAACACTGAAGCTTTCTTT. Translating it yields CAWSVPSQNTEAFF.

This clone came up a few times. This rearrangement joins TRBV19 to TRBJ1-5; maybe TRBD1 (5 bases). The V and J ends lost 0 bases and 1 base respectively, with 10 bases between them. This CDR3 spans 16 amino acids. Germline loops: CDR1 LNHDA, CDR2 SQIVND (reference sequence). The CDR3: CASSIEGVRSNQPQHF. CDR3 in DNA: TGTGCCAGTAGTATAGAAGGGGTACGGAGCAATCAGCCCCAGCATTTT.

The genes are TRBV5-6 and TRBJ2-1; 9 nucleotides line up with TRBD2. This CDR3 comprises 16 residues. The junction had 10 bases not matched to a gene; V was cut back by 5 bases and J by 4 bases. Germline CDR1 SGHDT, CDR2 YYEEEE. CDR3 DNA: TGTGCCAGCAGTTTACGTCTAGCGGGAAGTTACAATGAGCAGTTCTTC. This sequence encodes CASSLRLAGSYNEQFF.

This rearrangement joins TRBV6-4 to TRBJ2-6; D is ambiguous. Trimming removed 5 bases at V and 0 bases at J, with 5 bases between. The CDR3 runs to 14 residues. CDR1 is MRHNA and CDR2 is SNTAGT in the germline V gene. The CDR3 sequence is CASSNSSGANVLTF. In DNA, the CDR3 is TGTGCCAGCAGTAACAGCTCTGGGGCCAACGTCCTGACTTTC.

The chain links TRBV19 to TRBJ1-2; TRBD1 might be the D (5 bases). CDR1 is LNHDA, CDR2 SQIVND, per germline (reference sequence). V dropped 1 base and J dropped 0 bases, with 9 bases sitting between them. This CDR3 spans 15 amino acids. CDR3 sequence (DNA): TGTGCCAGTAGTATAGGACAGATAGCTAACTATGGCTACACCTTC. This gives the protein CASSIGQIANYGYTF.

The gene calls are TRBV10-3 and TRBJ2-7; no firm D call. Germline V lookup: CDR1 ENHRY, CDR2 SYGVKD. The CDR3 has 12 residues. The V end was cut by 2 bases, the J end by 3 bases, with 5 bases between. In nucleotides, the CDR3 is TGTGCCATCAGTGAGACAGACTACGAGCAGTACTTC. Translation: CAISETDYEQYF.

The rearrangement joins TRBV4-1 to TRBJ1-2; TRBD1 is a possible D gene (5 bases). The CDR3 sequence is 16 residues long. V dropped 2 bases and J dropped 3 bases, with 16 bases sitting between them. In germline, CDR1 is MGHRA, CDR2 YSYEKL. The CDR3 sequence: CASSQLPGPGDYGYTF. The CDR3 coding sequence is TGCGCCAGCAGCCAATTACCGGGGCCGGGGGACTATGGCTACACCTTC.

The chain is built from TRBV13 and TRBJ2-3; 8 nucleotides line up with TRBD2. V dropped 4 bases and J dropped 0; count of bases not matched to a gene: 6. This CDR3 is 16 amino acids long. CDR1 is PRHDT, CDR2 FYEKMQ, per germline (reference sequence). CDR3 loop: CASSWRRGGSTDTQYF. CDR3 in DNA: TGTGCCAGCAGCTGGCGTCGGGGGGGGAGCACAGATACGCAGTATTTT.

V is TRBV19 and J is TRBJ2-1, with TRBD1 as a possible D gene (6 bases). CDR3 length equals 14 residues. CDR1 LNHDA and CDR2 SQIVND come from the germline V gene (reference sequence). With 7 bases removed from V and 7 bases from J, the gap between germline ends came to 17 bases. The CDR3 DNA reads TGTGCCAGTATGGAACAGGGACCACTAAATGAGCAGTTCTTC. This gives the protein CASMEQGPLNEQFF.

The genes are TRBV2 and TRBJ2-1; TRBD2 might be the D (6 bases). V was trimmed by 2 bases and J by 2 bases, leaving 10 bases between them. This CDR3 region has 15 residues. From germline, CDR1 is SNHLY and CDR2 FYNNEI. CDR3 amino acids: CASSEWRATYNEQFF. The CDR3 DNA reads as TGTGCCAGCAGTGAATGGAGGGCTACCTACAATGAGCAGTTCTTC.

This clone was observed a handful of times. The chain combines TRBV9 with TRBJ2-3; the D gene is possibly TRBD2 (5 bases). The CDR3 is 15 residues long. The V and J ends lost 4 bases and 2 bases respectively, with 14 bases between them. Per germline, CDR1 SGDLS and CDR2 YYNGEE. The CDR3, as DNA: TGTGCCAGCAGCCTCGGCGGGTTTATCACAGATACGCAGTATTTT. This codes for CASSLGGFITDTQYF.

This clone was picked up a small number of times. This chain joins TRBV7-3 and TRBJ2-2; D ambiguous. V lost 5 bases and J lost 2, with 6 bases in between. Germline values: CDR1 SGHTA, CDR2 FQGTGA. This CDR3 region has 13 residues. The CDR3 spells CASSETNTGELFF. CDR3 nucleotide sequence: TGTGCCAGCAGCGAAACAAACACCGGGGAGCTGTTTTTT. The full variable domain, rest sourced from reference TRBV7-3 and TRBJ2-2, is GAGVSQTPSNKVTEKGKYVELRCDPISGHTALYWYRQSLGQGPEFLIYFQGTGAADDSGLPNDRFFAVRPEGSVSTLKIQRTERGDSAVYLCASSETNTGELFFGEGSRLTVL.

This clone was observed a few times. Mismatch with germline at one junction end may stem from a read error. The V and J genes are TRBV7-7 and TRBJ2-5, with 10 bases identical to TRBD2. The CDR3 contains 16 residues. The V gene's germline CDR1 is SSHAT and CDR2 FNYEAQ (reference sequence). DNA for the CDR3: TGTGCTAGCAGCTTAGATCCGGGACTAGCGATGGAGACCCAGTACTTC. Its translation is CASSLDPGLAMETQYF.

The J gene is TRBJ2-7, the V gene TRBV30, with a tentative D call TRBD1 (6 bases). Trimming left V 5 bases short and J 3 bases short, with 14 bases between. This CDR3 region has 13 residues. Germline assignment: CDR1 GTSNPN and CDR2 SVGIG (reference sequence). The CDR3 spells CAWAGTPVYEQYF. The CDR3 nucleotides are TGTGCCTGGGCCGGGACACCCGTCTACGAGCAGTACTTC.

The chain uses TRBV12-5 and TRBJ2-3; no reliable D call. Trimming removed 6 bases from V and 2 bases from J, with 3 bases in between. The CDR3 is 11 residues long. The V gene's germline CDR1 is LGHNT and CDR2 FRNRAP. CDR3 protein: CASGLTDTQYF. The CDR3 nucleotides read TGTGCTAGTGGCCTCACAGATACGCAGTATTTT.

V gene TRBV5-4 combines with J gene TRBJ2-4; 9 bases are a match to TRBD1. CDR3 size: 15 residues. The V segment lost 3 bases and the J segment 5 bases; nucleotides outside the gene matches: 6. CDR1 is SGHNT and CDR2 is YYREEE in the germline V gene (reference sequence). The CDR3 bases are TGTGCCAGCAGCTCGCGGCGACAGGGGGAAAACATTCAGTACTTC. It codes for CASSSRRQGENIQYF.

The chain has TRBV15 and TRBJ2-7, with 7 bases identical to TRBD2. CDR3 length: 13 residues. V lost 3 bases to trimming and J lost 6 bases; unmatched junction nucleotides: 5. CDR1 and CDR2 from the germline V gene are LNHNV and YYDKDF (reference sequence). This CDR3 is CATSRGGEIEQYF. CDR3 in DNA: TGTGCCACCAGCAGGGGAGGGGAGATCGAGCAGTACTTC.

This clone has only a few counts. In nucleotides, the CDR3 is TGTGCCAGCAGGCCAGGGAACTATGGCTACACCTTC. Translating gives CASRPGNYGYTF. The gene calls are TRBV28 and TRBJ1-2; D might be TRBD1 (5 bases). This CDR3 contains 12 residues. V shed 6 bases and J shed 2 bases, with 7 bases lying between them. Germline V gives CDR1 MDHEN, CDR2 SYDVKM.

J is TRBJ1-1 and V is TRBV5-1; D ambiguous. The V gene lost 0 bases and the J gene lost 12 bases, with 24 bases spanning the gap. In germline, CDR1 is SGHRS, CDR2 YFSETQ. The CDR3 is 16 amino acids. The CDR3 protein is CASSLEMVMGQPGPFF. CDR3 coding DNA: TGCGCCAGCAGCTTGGAAATGGTTATGGGTCAACCGGGTCCTTTCTTT. Full variable domain (missing parts from reference TRBV5-1 and TRBJ1-1): KAGVTQTPRYLIKTRGQQVTLSCSPISGHRSVSWYQQTPGQGLQFLFEYFSETQRNKGNFPGRFSGRQFSNSRSEMNVSTLELGDSALYLCASSLEMVMGQPGPFFGQGTRLTVV.

V is TRBV7-9 and J is TRBJ2-1; 10 positions match TRBD2. This CDR3 has 15 amino acids. The V gene end was trimmed by 4 bases and the J gene end by 4 bases; junction bases not matched to a gene: 4. Germline V lookup: CDR1 SEHNR, CDR2 FQNEAQ (reference sequence). The CDR3, as DNA: TGTGCCAGCAGCTCTAGCGGGAGTTTTTACAATGAGCAGTTCTTC. This codes for CASSSSGSFYNEQFF.

This clone was seen a few times. The V call is TRBV6-1, the J call TRBJ1-4; a weak D match, TRBD1 (5 bases). This CDR3 has 14 residues. Germline lookup yields CDR1 MNHNS and CDR2 SASEGT. Trimming took off 6 bases at V and 3 bases at J, with 11 bases between the two ends. The chain's CDR3 is CASSPGLSNEKLFF. CDR3 coding DNA: TGTGCCAGCAGCCCAGGGTTGTCTAATGAAAAACTGTTTTTT.

The chain joins TRBV7-6 to TRBJ2-7; TRBD2 is a possible D gene (5 bases). Germline values: CDR1 SGHVS, CDR2 FNYEAQ. V lost 2 bases and J 5 bases, leaving 13 bases between the germline ends. CDR3 size: 14 residues. The CDR3 DNA reads TGTGCCAGCAGCTTACCCAGTGACGGGAACGAGCAGTACTTC. As protein: CASSLPSDGNEQYF.

In this sample, this clone turned up a few times. The chain employs TRBV28 and TRBJ1-2, with a tentative D call TRBD1 (5 bases). V lost 3 bases and J 8 bases, leaving 16 bases between the germline ends. Germline V lookup: CDR1 MDHEN, CDR2 SYDVKM. This CDR3 spans 14 amino acids. In nucleotides, the CDR3 is TGTGCCAGCAGTTTTAGGGTCTTGGGGCAAGGCTACACCTTC. The encoded protein is CASSFRVLGQGYTF.

This chain connects TRBV9 to TRBJ2-2, with 8 bases aligning to TRBD2. V gave up 3 bases and J gave up 1 base; unmatched junction bases: 2. Germline V gives CDR1 SGDLS, CDR2 YYNGEE. The CDR3 covers 15 residues. The CDR3 region is CASSGLALNTGELFF. CDR3 in DNA: TGTGCCAGCAGCGGACTAGCGCTGAACACCGGGGAGCTGTTTTTT.

The CDR3: CATSRGGGGQGHEKLFF. The CDR3, as DNA: TGTGCCACCAGCAGAGGGGGCGGAGGACAGGGCCATGAAAAACTGTTTTTT. The chain combines TRBV15 with TRBJ1-4, with TRBD1 matching over 8 bases. Germline values: CDR1 LNHNV, CDR2 YYDKDF (reference sequence). V lost 1 base and J lost 6; bases outside the gene matches: 10. The CDR3 runs 17 residues.

In DNA, the CDR3 is TGCGCCAGCAGTGAAGGGGGCAGAATCAATCAGCCCCAGCATTTT. Translated, it gives CASSEGGRINQPQHF. The chain couples TRBV10-2 to TRBJ1-5; 7 bases match TRBD1. In germline, CDR1 is WSHSY, CDR2 SAAADI. There are 15 residues in the CDR3. V lost 3 bases to trimming and J lost 3 bases; unmatched junction nucleotides: 5.

Here the CDR3 DNA reads TGTGCCAGCAGCTTGAGTGGGGAGGGGACCCAGTACTTC. Protein product: CASSLSGEGTQYF. The rearrangement links TRBV5-8 to TRBJ2-5, with TRBD2 matching over 7 bases. The ends lost 1 base at V and 7 bases at J; junction bases unmatched: 4. The CDR3 runs to 13 residues. From germline, CDR1 is SGHTS and CDR2 YDEGEE. The variable domain in full, with the rest retrieved from reference TRBV5-8 and TRBJ2-5, is EAGVTQSPTHLIKTRGQQATLRCSPISGHTSVYWYQQALGLGLQFLLWYDEGEERNRGNFPPRFSGRQFPNYSSELNVNALELEDSALYLCASSLSGEGTQYFGPGTRLLVL.

This chain uses TRBV6-5 with TRBJ1-1, with a possible D match to TRBD1 (6 bases). CDR1 and CDR2 (germline): MNHEY, SVGAGI. The CDR3 runs 16 residues. V dropped 0 bases and J dropped 1 base, with 12 bases sitting between them. The CDR3 reads CASSYSGGHWNTEAFF. CDR3 DNA sequence: TGTGCCAGCAGTTACTCGGGGGGGCATTGGAACACTGAAGCTTTCTTT.

J is TRBJ2-5 and V is TRBV4-1, with D uncertain. Looked up from germline, CDR1 is MGHRA and CDR2 is YSYEKL. The germline V and J ends were trimmed by 0 bases and 5 bases, with 10 bases remaining between them. The CDR3 spans 14 residues. CDR3 amino acids: CASSQERPDETQYF. The DNA for the CDR3 is TGCGCCAGCAGCCAAGAGAGGCCAGACGAGACCCAGTACTTC.

The chain has TRBV30 and TRBJ1-5; TRBD1 agrees at 9 bases. Germline V gives CDR1 GTSNPN, CDR2 SVGIG (reference sequence). The junction had 2 bases not matched to a gene; V was cut back by 2 bases and J by 6 bases. There are 13 residues in the CDR3. CDR3: CAWSLTGGQPQHF. As DNA, the CDR3 is TGTGCCTGGAGTTTGACAGGGGGTCAGCCCCAGCATTTT.